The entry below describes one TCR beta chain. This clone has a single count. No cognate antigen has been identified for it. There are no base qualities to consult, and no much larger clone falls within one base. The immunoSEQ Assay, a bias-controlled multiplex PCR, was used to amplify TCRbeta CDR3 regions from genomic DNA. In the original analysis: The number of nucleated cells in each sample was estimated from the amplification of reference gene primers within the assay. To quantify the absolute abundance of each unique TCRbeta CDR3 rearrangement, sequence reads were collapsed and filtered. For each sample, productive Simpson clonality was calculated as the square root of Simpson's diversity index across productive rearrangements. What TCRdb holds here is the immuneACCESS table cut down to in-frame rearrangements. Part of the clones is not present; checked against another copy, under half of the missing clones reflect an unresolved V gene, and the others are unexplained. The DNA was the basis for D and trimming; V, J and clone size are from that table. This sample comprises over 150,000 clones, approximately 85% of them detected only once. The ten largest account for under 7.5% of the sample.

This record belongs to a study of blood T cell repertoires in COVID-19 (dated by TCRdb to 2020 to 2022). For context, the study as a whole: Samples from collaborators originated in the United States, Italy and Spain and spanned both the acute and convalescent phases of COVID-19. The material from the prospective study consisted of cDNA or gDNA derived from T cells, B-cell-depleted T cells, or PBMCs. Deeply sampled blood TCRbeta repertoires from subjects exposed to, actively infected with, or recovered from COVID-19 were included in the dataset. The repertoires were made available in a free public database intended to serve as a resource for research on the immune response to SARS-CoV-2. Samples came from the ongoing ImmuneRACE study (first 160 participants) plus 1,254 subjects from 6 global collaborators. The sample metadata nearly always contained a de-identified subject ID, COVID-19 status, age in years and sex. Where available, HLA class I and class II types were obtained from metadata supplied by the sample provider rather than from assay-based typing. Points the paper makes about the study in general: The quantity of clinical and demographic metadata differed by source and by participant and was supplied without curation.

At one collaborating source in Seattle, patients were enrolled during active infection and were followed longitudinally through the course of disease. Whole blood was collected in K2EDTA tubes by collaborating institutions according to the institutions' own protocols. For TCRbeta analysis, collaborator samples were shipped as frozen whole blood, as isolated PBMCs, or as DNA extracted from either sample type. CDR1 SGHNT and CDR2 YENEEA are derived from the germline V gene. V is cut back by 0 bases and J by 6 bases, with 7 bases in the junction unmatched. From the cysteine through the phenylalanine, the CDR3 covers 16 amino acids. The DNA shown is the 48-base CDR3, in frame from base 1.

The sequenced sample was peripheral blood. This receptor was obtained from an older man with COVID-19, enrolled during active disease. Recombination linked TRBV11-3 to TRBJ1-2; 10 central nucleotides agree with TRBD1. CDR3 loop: CASSLDSGGTGDGYTF. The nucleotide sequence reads TGTGCCAGCAGCTTAGATTCCGGGGGGACAGGGGATGGCTACACCTTC. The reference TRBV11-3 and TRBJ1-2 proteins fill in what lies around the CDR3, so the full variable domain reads EAGVVQSPRYKIIEKKQPVAFWCNPISGHNTLYWYLQNLGQGPELLIRYENEEAVDDSQLPKDRFSAERLKGVDSTLKIQPAELGDSAVYLCASSLDSGGTGDGYTFGSGTRLTVV.